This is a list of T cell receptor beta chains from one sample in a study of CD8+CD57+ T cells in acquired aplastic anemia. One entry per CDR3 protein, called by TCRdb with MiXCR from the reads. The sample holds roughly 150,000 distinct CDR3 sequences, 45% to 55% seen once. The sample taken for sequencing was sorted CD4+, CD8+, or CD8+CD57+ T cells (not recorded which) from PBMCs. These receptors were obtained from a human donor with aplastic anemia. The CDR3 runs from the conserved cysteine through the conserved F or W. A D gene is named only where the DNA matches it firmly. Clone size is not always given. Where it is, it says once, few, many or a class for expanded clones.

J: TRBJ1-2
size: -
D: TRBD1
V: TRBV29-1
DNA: TGCAGCGTTGAACCCCGGACAGGAGTTCTGGTCTATGGCCACACCTTC
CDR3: CSVEPRTGVLVYGHTF

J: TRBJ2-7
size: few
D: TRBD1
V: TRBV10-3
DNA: TGTGCCATCAGTGAGTCTGGACAGGGAACCTACGAGCAGTACTTC
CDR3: CAISESGQGTYEQYF

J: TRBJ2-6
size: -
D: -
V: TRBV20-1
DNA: TGCAGTGCTATTACAGGCTCTGGGGCCAACGTCCTGACTTTC
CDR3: CSAITGSGANVLTF

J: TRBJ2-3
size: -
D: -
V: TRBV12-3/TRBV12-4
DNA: TGTGCCAGCAGTTTCCAGACACCTGTCACAGATACGCAGTATTTT
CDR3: CASSFQTPVTDTQYF

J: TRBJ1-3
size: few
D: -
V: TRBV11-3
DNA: TGTGCCAGCAGCCCAGCGGGCTCTGGAAACACCATATATTTT
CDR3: CASSPAGSGNTIYF

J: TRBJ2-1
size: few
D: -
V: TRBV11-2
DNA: TGTGCCAGCAGCTTACTGGGCGGGTCGGGTGAGCAGTTCTTC
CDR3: CASSLLGGSGEQFF

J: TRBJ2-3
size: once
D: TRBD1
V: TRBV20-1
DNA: TGCAGTGCGATGGACAGGGGTGTGATCTATACGCAGTATTTT
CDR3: CSAMDRGVIYTQYF

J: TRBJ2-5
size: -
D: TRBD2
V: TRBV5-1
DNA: TGCGCCAGCAGCTTGGATCCCCCTAGCGGGAGTGGAGAGACCCAGTACTTC
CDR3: CASSLDPPSGSGETQYF

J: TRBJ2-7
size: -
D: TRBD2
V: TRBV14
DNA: TGTGCTAGAGTCTCCGGGAGGCAGCCCTACGAGCAGTACTTC
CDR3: CARVSGRQPYEQYF

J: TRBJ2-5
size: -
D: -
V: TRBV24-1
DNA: TGTGCCACCAGTGATACGGGGAGCCAAGAGACCCAGTACTTC
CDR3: CATSDTGSQETQYF

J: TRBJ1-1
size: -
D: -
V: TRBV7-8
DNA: TGTGCCAGCAGCTGGTCGGGACGGGTGAACACTGAAGCTTTCTTT
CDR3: CASSWSGRVNTEAFF

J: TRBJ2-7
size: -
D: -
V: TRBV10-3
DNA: TGTGCCATCAGTGAGCGGACACAGCTTGGGTACGAGCAGTACTTC
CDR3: CAISERTQLGYEQYF

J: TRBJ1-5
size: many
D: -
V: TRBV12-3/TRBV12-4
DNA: TGTGCCAGCAGTTCCTCCCATTTGAGCAATCAGCCCCAGCATTTT
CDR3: CASSSSHLSNQPQHF

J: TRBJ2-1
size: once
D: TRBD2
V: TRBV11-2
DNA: TGTGCCAGCAGCTTAGTACTAGCGGGATTGGGTGAGCAGTTCTTC
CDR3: CASSLVLAGLGEQFF

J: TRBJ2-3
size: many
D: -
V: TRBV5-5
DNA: TGTGCCAGCAGCGATCGGACTGGGGGCACAGATACGCAGTATTTT
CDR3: CASSDRTGGTDTQYF

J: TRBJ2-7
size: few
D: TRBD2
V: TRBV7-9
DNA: TGTGCCAGCAGCTTAGTAGCGGGGTACGAGCAGTACTTC
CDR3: CASSLVAGYEQYF

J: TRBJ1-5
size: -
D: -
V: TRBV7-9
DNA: TGTGCCAGCAGCCGACAGGCAAATCAGCCCCAGCATTTT
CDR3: CASSRQANQPQHF

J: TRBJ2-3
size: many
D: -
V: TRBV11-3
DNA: TGTGCCAGCAGCCCTCGCACTGTCCAGCTCGATACGCAGTATTTT
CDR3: CASSPRTVQLDTQYF

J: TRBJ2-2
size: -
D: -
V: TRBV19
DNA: TGTGCCAGTATTGCGGAGAACACCGGGGAGCTGTTTTTT
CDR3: CASIAENTGELFF

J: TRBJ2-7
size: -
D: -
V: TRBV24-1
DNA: TGTGCCACCAGTGATTCGGGGGACAGTTCCTACGAGCAGTACTTC
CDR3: CATSDSGDSSYEQYF

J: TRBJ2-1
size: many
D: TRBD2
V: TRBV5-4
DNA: TGTGCCAGCAGCTGGGGAAGACTAGCGGGGAGCTCCTACAATGAGCAGTTCTTC
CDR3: CASSWGRLAGSSYNEQFF

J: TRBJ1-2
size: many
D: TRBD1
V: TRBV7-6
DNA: TGTGCCAGCAGCTTAGTAAGACAGGGGGGCTATGGCTACACCTTC
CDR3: CASSLVRQGGYGYTF

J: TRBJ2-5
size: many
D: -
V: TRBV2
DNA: TGTGCCAGCAGTGCGGTCCCCGGGCCCCAAGAGACCCAGTACTTC
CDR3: CASSAVPGPQETQYF

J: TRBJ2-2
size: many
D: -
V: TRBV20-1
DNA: TGCAGTGCTGGCCGGACAGTGAACACCGGGGAGCTGTTTTTT
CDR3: CSAGRTVNTGELFF

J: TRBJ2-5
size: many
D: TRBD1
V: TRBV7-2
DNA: TGTGCCATCAGTGAGGGACAGGGGACGGCAGAGACCCAGTACTTC
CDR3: CAISEGQGTAETQYF

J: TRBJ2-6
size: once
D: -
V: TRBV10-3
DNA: TGTGCCATCAGCGTCGGGACTTTC
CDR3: CAISVGTF

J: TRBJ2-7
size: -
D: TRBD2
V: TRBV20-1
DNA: TGCAGTGCTAGGACTAGCGGGACCTCCGAGCAGTACTTC
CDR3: CSARTSGTSEQYF

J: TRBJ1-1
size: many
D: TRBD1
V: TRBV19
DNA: TGTGCCAGTAGTACTAGGGGACAGCTGAACACTGAAGCTTTCTTT
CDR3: CASSTRGQLNTEAFF

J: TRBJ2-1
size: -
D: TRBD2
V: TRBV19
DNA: TGTGCCAGTACTGTGGCGGGGGGAGCCTACAATGAGCAGTTCTTC
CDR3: CASTVAGGAYNEQFF

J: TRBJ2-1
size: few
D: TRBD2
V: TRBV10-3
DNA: TGTGCCATCAGGTTTAGCGGGAGGGCTGCGGATGAGCAGTTCTTC
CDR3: CAIRFSGRAADEQFF

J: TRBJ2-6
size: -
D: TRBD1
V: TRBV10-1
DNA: TGCGCCAGCTCTCGGGACAGGGGGTGTGGGGCCAACGTCCTGACTTTC
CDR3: CASSRDRGCGANVLTF

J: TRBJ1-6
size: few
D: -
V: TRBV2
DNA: TGTGCCAGCAGTGTGACCCAAGGGAATTCACCCCTCCACTTT
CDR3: CASSVTQGNSPLHF

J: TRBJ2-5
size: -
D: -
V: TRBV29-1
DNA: TGCAGCGTTCGGACCCAGTACTTC
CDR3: CSVRTQYF

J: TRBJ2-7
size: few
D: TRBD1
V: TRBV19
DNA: TGTGCCAGTAGTCTCCAGGGGGCCTACGAGCAGTACTTC
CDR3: CASSLQGAYEQYF

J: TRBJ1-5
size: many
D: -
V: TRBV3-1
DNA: TGTGCCAGCAGCCAAGTGGTTAACGGCCAGCCCCAGCATTTT
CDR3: CASSQVVNGQPQHF

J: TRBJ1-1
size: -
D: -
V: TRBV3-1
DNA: TGCGCCAGCAGTCATACAATGAACACTGAAGCTTTCTTT
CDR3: CASSHTMNTEAFF

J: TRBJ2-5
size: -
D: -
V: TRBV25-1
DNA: TGTGCCAGCCAAGAGACCCAGTACTTC
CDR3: CASQETQYF